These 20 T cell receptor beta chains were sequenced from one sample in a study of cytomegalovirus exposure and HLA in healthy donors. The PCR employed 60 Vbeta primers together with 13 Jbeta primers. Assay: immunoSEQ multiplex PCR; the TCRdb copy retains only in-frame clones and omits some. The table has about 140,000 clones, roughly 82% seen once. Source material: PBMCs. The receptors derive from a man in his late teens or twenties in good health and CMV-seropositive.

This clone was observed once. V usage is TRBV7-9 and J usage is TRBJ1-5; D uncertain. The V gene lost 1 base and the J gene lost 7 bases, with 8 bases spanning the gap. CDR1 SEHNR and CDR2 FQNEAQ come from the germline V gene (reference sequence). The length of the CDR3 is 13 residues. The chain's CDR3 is CASSLVAQQPQHF. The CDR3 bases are TGTGCCAGCAGCTTAGTTGCACAGCAGCCCCAGCATTTT.

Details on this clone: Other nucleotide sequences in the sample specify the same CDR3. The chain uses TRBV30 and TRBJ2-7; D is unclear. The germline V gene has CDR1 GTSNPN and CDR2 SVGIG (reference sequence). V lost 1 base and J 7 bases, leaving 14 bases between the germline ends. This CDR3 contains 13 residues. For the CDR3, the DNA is TGTGCCTGGAGTGAGGATAGCCCGCGGGAGCAGTACTTC. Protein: CAWSEDSPREQYF.

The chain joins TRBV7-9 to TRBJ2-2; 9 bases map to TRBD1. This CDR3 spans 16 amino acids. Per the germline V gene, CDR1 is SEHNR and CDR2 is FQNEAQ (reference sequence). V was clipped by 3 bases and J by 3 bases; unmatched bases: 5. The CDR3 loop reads CASSFWDRADTGELFF. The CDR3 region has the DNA TGTGCCAGCAGCTTCTGGGACAGGGCCGACACCGGGGAGCTGTTTTTT.

The CDR3 here is CASSAVGTSGTQDTQYF. CDR3 DNA sequence: TGTGCCAGCAGCGCCGTCGGGACTAGCGGGACTCAAGATACGCAGTATTTT. V is TRBV25-1 and J is TRBJ2-3, with TRBD2 identical over 13 bases. The germline gives CDR1 MGHDK, CDR2 SYGVNS. CDR3 length: 17 residues. Germline trimming cut 6 bases from V and 5 bases from J; bases unmatched to any gene: 11. Together with reference TRBV25-1 and TRBJ2-3, the CDR3 gives the full variable domain: EADIYQTPRYLVIGTGKKITLECSQTMGHDKMYWYQQDPGMELHLIHYSYGVNSTEKGDLSSESTVSRIRTEHFPLTLESARPSHTSQYLCASSAVGTSGTQDTQYFGPGTRLTVL.

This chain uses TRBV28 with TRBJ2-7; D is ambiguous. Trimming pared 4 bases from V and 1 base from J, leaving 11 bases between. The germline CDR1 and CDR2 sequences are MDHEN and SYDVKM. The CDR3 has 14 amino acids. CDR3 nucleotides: TGTGCCAGCAGTTCCCGACTGATTTCCTACGAGCAGTACTTC. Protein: CASSSRLISYEQYF. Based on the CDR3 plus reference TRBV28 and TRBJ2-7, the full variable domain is DVKVTQSSRYLVKRTGEKVFLECVQDMDHENMFWYRQDPGLGLRLIYFSYDVKMKEKGDIPEGYSVSREKKERFSLILESASTNQTSMYLCASSSRLISYEQYFGPGTRLTVT.

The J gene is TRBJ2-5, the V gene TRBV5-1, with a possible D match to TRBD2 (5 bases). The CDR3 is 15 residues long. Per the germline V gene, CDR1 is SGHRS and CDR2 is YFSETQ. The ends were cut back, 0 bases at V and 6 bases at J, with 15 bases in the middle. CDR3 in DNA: TGCGCCAGCAGCTTGGATGGTAGCCGGGAAAAGACCCAGTACTTC. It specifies CASSLDGSREKTQYF.

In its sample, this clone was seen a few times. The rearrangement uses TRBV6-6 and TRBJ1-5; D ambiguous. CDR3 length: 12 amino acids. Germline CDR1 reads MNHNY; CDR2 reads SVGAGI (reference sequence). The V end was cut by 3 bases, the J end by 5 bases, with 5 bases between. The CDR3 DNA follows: TGTGCCAGCAGTTATGAGGATCAGCCCCAGCATTTT. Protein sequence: CASSYEDQPQHF.

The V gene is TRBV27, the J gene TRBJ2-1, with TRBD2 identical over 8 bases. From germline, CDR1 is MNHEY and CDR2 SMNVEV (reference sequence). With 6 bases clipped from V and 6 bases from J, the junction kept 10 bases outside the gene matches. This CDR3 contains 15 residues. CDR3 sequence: CASRSTRGGFNEQFF. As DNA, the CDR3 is TGTGCCAGCAGGTCGACACGGGGGGGGTTCAATGAGCAGTTCTTC.

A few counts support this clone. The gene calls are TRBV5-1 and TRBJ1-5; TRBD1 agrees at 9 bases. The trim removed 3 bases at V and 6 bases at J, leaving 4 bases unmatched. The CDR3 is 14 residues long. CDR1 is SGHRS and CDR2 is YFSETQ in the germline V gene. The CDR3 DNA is TGCGCCAGCAGCTCTGGACAGGGGTCTCAGCCCCAGCATTTT. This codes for CASSSGQGSQPQHF. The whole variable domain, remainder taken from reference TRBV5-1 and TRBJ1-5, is KAGVTQTPRYLIKTRGQQVTLSCSPISGHRSVSWYQQTPGQGLQFLFEYFSETQRNKGNFPGRFSGRQFSNSRSEMNVSTLELGDSALYLCASSSGQGSQPQHFGDGTRLSIL.

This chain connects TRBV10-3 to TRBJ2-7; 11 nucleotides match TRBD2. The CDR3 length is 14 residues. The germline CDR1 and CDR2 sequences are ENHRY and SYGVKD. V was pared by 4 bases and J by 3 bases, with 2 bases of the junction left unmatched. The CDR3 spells CAISGLAGSYEQYF. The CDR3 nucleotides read TGTGCCATCAGTGGACTAGCGGGGAGCTACGAGCAGTACTTC.

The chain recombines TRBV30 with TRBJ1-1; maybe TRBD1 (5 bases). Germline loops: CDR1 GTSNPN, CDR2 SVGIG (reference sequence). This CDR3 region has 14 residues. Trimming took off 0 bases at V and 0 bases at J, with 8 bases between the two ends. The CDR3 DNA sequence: TGTGCCTGGAGTGTAGGACACTTGAACACTGAAGCTTTCTTT. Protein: CAWSVGHLNTEAFF.

The CDR3 reads CASSLTRQGSNQPQHF. CDR3 sequence (DNA): TGTGCCAGCAGCCTCACCCGACAGGGTAGCAATCAGCCCCAGCATTTT. The rearrangement joins TRBV7-9 to TRBJ1-5; 7 bases match TRBD1. With 5 bases clipped from V and 0 bases from J, the junction kept 7 bases outside the gene matches. Looked up from germline, CDR1 is SEHNR and CDR2 is FQNEAQ (reference sequence). The CDR3 covers 16 residues.

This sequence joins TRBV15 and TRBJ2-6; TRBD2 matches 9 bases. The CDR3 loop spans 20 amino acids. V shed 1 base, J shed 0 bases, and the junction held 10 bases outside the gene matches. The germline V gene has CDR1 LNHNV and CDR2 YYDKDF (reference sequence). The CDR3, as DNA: TGTGCCACCAGCAGAGTCGGGGTTAGCGGGAGCCTCTCTGGGGCCAACGTCCTGACTTTC. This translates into CATSRVGVSGSLSGANVLTF.

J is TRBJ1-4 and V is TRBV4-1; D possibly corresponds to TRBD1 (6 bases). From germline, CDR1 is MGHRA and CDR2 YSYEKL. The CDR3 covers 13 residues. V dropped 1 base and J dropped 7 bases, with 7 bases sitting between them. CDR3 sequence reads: CASSQVGGEKLFF. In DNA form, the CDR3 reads TGCGCCAGCAGCCAAGTAGGGGGTGAAAAACTGTTTTTT.

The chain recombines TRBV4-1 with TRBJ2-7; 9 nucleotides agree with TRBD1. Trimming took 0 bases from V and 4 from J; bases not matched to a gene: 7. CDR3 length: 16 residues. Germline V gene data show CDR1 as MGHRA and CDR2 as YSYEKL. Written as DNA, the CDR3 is TGCGCCAGCAGCCAAGAGAGCCTGGACAGGGGATACGAGCAGTACTTC. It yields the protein CASSQESLDRGYEQYF.

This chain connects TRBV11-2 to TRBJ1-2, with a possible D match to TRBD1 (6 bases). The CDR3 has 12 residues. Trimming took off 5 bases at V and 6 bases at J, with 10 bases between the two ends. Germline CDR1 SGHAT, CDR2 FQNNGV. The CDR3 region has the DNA TGTGCCAGCAGCCCAAACAGGGATGGCTACACCTTC. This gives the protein CASSPNRDGYTF.

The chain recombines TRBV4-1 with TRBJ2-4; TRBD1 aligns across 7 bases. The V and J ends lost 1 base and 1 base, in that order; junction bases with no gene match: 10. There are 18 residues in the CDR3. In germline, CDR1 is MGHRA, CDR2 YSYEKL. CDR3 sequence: CASSQGAVGGIAKNIQYF. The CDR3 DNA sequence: TGCGCCAGCAGCCAAGGGGCGGTAGGGGGCATCGCCAAAAACATTCAGTACTTC.

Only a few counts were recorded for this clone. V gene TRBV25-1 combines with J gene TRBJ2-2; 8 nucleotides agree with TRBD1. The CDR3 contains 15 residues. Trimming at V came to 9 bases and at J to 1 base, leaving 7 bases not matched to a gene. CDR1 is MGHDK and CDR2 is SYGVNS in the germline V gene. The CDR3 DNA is TGTGCCAGTCTGAGGGGACAGGAGAACACCGGGGAGCTGTTTTTT. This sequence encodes CASLRGQENTGELFF.

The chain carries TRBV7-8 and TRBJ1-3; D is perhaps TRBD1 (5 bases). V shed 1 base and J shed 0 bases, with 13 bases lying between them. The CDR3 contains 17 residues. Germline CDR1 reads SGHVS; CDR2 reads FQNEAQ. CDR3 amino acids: CASSLVDYRSSGNTIYF. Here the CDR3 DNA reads TGTGCCAGCAGCTTAGTCGATTACAGGAGCTCTGGAAACACCATATATTTT.

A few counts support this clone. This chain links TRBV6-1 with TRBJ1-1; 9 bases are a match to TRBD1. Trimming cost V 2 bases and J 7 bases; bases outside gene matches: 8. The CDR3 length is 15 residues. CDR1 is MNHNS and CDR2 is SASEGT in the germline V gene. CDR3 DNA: TGTGCCAGCAGTGAATTGTGGACAGGGGCGATTGAAGCTTTCTTT. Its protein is CASSELWTGAIEAFF.